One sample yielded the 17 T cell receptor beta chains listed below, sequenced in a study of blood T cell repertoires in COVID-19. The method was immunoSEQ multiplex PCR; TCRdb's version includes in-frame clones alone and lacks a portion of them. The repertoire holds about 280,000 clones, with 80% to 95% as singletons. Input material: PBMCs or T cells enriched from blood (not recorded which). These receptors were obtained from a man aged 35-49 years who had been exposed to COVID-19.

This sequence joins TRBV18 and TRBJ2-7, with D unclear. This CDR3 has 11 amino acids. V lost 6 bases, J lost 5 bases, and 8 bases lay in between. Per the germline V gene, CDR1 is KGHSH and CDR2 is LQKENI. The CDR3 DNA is TGTGCCAGCTCCCAGAACCACGAGCAGTACTTC. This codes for CASSQNHEQYF.

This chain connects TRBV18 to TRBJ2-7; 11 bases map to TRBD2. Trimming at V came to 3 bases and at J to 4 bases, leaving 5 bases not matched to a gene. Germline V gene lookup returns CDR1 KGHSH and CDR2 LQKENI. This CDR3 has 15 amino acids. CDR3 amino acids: CASSPWTSGLYEQYF. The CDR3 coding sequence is TGTGCCAGCTCACCCTGGACTAGCGGGCTGTACGAGCAGTACTTC.

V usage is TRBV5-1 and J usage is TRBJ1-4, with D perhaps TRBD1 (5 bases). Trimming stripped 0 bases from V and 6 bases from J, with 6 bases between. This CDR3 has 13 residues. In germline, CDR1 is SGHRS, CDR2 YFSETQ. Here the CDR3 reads CASSLGQYEKLFF. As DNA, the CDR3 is TGCGCCAGCAGCTTGGGACAGTATGAAAAACTGTTTTTT.

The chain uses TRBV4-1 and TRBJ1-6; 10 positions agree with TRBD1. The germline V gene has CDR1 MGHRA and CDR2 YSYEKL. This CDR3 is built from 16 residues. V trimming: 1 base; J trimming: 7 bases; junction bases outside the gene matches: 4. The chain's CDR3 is CASSQVGQGPNSPLHF. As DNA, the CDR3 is TGCGCCAGCAGCCAAGTGGGACAGGGGCCCAATTCACCCCTCCACTTT.

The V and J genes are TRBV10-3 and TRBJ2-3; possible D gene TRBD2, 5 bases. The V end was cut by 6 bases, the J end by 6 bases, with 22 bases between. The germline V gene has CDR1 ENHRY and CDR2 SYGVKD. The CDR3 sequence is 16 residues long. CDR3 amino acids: CAISLQDLSLVDTQYF. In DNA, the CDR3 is TGTGCCATCAGCCTCCAGGACTTGTCACTTGTCGATACGCAGTATTTT.

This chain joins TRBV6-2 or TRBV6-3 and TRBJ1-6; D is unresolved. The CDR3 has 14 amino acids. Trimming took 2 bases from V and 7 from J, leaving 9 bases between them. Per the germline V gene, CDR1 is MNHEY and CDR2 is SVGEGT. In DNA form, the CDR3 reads TGTGCCAGCAGTTACGAGGCATCAAATTCACCCCTCCACTTT. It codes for CASSYEASNSPLHF.

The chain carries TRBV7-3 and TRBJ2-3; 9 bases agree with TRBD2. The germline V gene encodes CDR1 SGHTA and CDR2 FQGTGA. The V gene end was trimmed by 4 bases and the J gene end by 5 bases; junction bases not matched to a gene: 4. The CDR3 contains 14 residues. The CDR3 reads CASSSLAGRDTQYF. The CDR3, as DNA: TGTGCCAGCAGCTCCCTAGCGGGAAGAGATACGCAGTATTTT.

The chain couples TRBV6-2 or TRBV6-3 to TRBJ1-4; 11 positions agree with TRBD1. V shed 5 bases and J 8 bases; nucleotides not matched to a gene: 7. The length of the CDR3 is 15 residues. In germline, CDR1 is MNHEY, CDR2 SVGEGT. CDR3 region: CASSTPGQGEEKLFF. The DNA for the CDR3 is TGTGCCAGCAGTACGCCGGGACAGGGGGAAGAAAAACTGTTTTTT.

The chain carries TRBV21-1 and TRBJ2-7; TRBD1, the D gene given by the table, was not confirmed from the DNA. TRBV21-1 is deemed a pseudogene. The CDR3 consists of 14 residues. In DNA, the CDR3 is TGTGCCAGCAGCGGCCGGGACAGGGTTTACGAGCAGTACTTC. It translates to CASSGRDRVYEQYF.

The CDR3 region has the DNA TGTGCCAGCGATAATAGGGGACAGGGGGCAGCTTCACCCCTCCACTTT. Translated, it gives CASDNRGQGAASPLHF. The gene calls are TRBV5-5 and TRBJ1-6, with 12 bases matching TRBD1. The CDR3 has 16 residues. Germline trimming cut 7 bases from V and 9 bases from J; bases unmatched to any gene: 11. Germline CDR1 SGHKS, CDR2 YYEKEE (reference sequence). Supplemented by reference TRBV5-5 and TRBJ1-6, the full variable domain reads DAGVTQSPTHLIKTRGQQVTLRCSPISGHKSVSWYQQVLGQGPQFIFQYYEKEERGRGNFPDRFSARQFPNYSSELNVNALLLGDSALYLCASDNRGQGAASPLHFGNGTRLTVT.

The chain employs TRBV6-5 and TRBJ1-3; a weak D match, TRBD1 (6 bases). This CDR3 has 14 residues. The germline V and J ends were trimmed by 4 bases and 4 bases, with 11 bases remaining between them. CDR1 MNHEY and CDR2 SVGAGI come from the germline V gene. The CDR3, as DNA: TGTGCCAGCAGTTCTGACAGGAGCGGAAACACCATATATTTT. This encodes CASSSDRSGNTIYF.

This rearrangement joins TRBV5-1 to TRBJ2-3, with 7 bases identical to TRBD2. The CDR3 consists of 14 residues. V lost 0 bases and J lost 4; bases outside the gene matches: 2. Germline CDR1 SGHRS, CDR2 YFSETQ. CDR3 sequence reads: CASSLGLAADTQYF. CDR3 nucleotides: TGCGCCAGCAGCTTGGGACTAGCAGCAGATACGCAGTATTTT.

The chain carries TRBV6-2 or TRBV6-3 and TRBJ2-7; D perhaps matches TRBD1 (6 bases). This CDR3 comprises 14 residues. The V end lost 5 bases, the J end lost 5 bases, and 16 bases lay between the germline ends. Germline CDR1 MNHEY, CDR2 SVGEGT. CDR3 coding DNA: TGTGCCAGCAGTACCCGAACAGGGAAGGACGAGCAGTACTTC. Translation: CASSTRTGKDEQYF.

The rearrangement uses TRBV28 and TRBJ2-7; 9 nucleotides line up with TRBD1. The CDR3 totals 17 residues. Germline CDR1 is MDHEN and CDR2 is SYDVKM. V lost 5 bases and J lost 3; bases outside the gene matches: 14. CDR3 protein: CASSASLLRDRDYEQYF. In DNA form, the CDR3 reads TGTGCCAGCAGTGCCTCGCTGCTCCGGGACAGGGACTACGAGCAGTACTTC.

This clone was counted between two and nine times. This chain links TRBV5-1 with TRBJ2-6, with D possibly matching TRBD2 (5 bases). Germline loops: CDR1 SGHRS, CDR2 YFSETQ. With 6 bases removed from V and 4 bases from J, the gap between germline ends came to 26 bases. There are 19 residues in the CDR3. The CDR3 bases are TGCGCCAGCAAGCGTGGAGGTCAGGCCAGGATGGGAGGGGCCAACGTCCTGACTTTC. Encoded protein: CASKRGGQARMGGANVLTF.

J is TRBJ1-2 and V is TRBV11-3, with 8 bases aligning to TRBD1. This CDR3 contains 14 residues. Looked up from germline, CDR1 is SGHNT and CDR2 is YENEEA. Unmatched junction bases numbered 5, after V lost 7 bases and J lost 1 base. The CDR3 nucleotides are TGTGCCAGCAACCACAGGGGGAGTAACTATGGCTACACCTTC. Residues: CASNHRGSNYGYTF.

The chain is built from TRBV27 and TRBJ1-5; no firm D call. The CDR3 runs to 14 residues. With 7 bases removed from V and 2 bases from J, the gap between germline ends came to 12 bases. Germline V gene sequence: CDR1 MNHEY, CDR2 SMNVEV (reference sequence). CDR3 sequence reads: CASTRSAGNQPQHF. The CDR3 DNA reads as TGTGCCAGCACTAGGTCGGCAGGCAATCAGCCCCAGCATTTT.